A single sample gave rise to the 28 T cell receptor beta chains below, sequenced in a study of blood T cell repertoires in COVID-19. Profiling relied on immunoSEQ multiplex PCR, and the TCRdb table lists in-frame clones only, not all of them. The sample lists 250,000 to 350,000 clones; around 87% were seen once. The sample comprised peripheral blood. Every receptor here comes from a woman aged 50 to 65 who had recovered from COVID-19.

V gene TRBV2 combines with J gene TRBJ2-1; 7 positions agree with TRBD2. The V gene's germline CDR1 is SNHLY and CDR2 FYNNEI. This CDR3 contains 18 residues. The V segment lost 3 bases and the J segment 6 bases; nucleotides outside the gene matches: 17. The CDR3 DNA reads TGTGCCAGCAGTGACCCCCTGACTGCGGGAGAATACGGCAATGAGCAGTTCTTC. Protein sequence: CASSDPLTAGEYGNEQFF.

The genes are TRBV5-1 and TRBJ1-1; D is unclear. CDR1 and CDR2 (germline): SGHRS, YFSETQ. The CDR3 length is 12 residues. V was clipped by 4 bases and J by 8 bases, with 12 bases between them. The DNA for the CDR3 is TGCGCCAGCAGCCTCCCGGCGGCAGAAGCTTTCTTT. Its protein product is CASSLPAAEAFF.

The V and J genes are TRBV5-1 and TRBJ2-3, with 7 nucleotides matching TRBD1. The CDR3 consists of 14 residues. V dropped 4 bases and J dropped 0; count of bases not matched to a gene: 2. Germline V gene sequence: CDR1 SGHRS, CDR2 YFSETQ. The CDR3 loop reads CASSRGQSTDTQYF. The CDR3 DNA follows: TGCGCCAGCAGCCGGGGACAGAGCACAGATACGCAGTATTTT.

V and J are TRBV28 and TRBJ1-2, with TRBD1 as a possible D gene (6 bases). The CDR3 length is 16 residues. V shed 7 bases and J shed 4 bases, with 22 bases lying between them. Germline V CDR1 and CDR2: MDHEN, SYDVKM. The CDR3 reads CASISRGSGSLYGYTF. CDR3 DNA: TGTGCCAGCATATCGAGGGGGTCAGGCTCCCTCTATGGCTACACCTTC.

This clone was detected once. V is TRBV10-1 and J is TRBJ2-3, with D possibly TRBD1 on 7 matching bases. This CDR3 is built from 14 residues. V lost 4 bases and J lost 6, with 14 bases in between. Looked up from germline, CDR1 is WNHNN and CDR2 is SYGVQD (reference sequence). The CDR3 region is CASSGQGGPDTQYF. CDR3 coding DNA: TGCGCCAGCAGTGGCCAGGGGGGCCCGGATACGCAGTATTTT.

The chain employs TRBV6-5 and TRBJ2-2; D possibly corresponds to TRBD1 (5 bases). Germline lookup yields CDR1 MNHEY and CDR2 SVGAGI. The CDR3 loop spans 14 amino acids. Trimming left V 3 bases short and J 6 bases short, with 11 bases between. The CDR3 here is CASSYLGAPGELFF. In DNA, the CDR3 is TGTGCCAGCAGTTATCTTGGGGCCCCCGGGGAGCTGTTTTTT.

The chain has TRBV6-4 and TRBJ2-1; perhaps TRBD2 as D (6 bases). Germline V gene sequence: CDR1 MRHNA, CDR2 SNTAGT. Trimming took off 3 bases at V and 2 bases at J, with 11 bases between the two ends. The CDR3 loop spans 15 amino acids. The DNA for the CDR3 is TGTGCCAGCAGTGAAGAGGAGGGAACCTACAATGAGCAGTTCTTC. As protein: CASSEEEGTYNEQFF.

The CDR3 region is CASSYDLIRTEAFF. The CDR3 nucleotides are TGTGCCAGCAGCTACGATCTCATACGGACTGAAGCTTTCTTT. This chain connects TRBV6-6 to TRBJ1-1; D not resolved. Between the trimmed V and J ends, which lost 6 bases and 5 bases, there was a span of 16 bases. The CDR3 spans 14 residues. The germline CDR1 and CDR2 sequences are MNHNY and SVGAGI (reference sequence).

The chain links TRBV2 to TRBJ2-5; TRBD2 might be the D (5 bases). Germline V gene data show CDR1 as SNHLY and CDR2 as FYNNEI. V was trimmed by 7 bases and J by 3 bases, leaving 21 bases between them. The CDR3 sequence is 16 residues long. The CDR3 region is CASTRGPGSRKETQYF. CDR3 bases: TGTGCCAGCACCCGTGGGCCGGGATCCCGTAAAGAGACCCAGTACTTC.

This clone appeared a single time. The V gene is TRBV5-4, the J gene TRBJ2-6, with D uncertain. The V end lost 4 bases, the J end lost 0 bases, and 8 bases lay between the germline ends. This CDR3 has 15 amino acids. The V gene's germline CDR1 is SGHNT and CDR2 YYREEE (reference sequence). The CDR3 region is CASSSYSSGANVLTF. The CDR3 bases are TGTGCCAGCAGCAGCTACAGCTCTGGGGCCAACGTCCTGACTTTC.

The V call is TRBV5-1, the J call TRBJ2-5; weak D call: TRBD2 (5 bases). The CDR3 runs to 14 residues. V shed 0 bases and J shed 5 bases, with 11 bases lying between them. CDR1 is SGHRS, CDR2 YFSETQ, per germline. CDR3 nucleotide sequence: TGCGCCAGCAGCTTGGACATCCCGGGGGAGACCCAGTACTTC. This encodes CASSLDIPGETQYF.

The gene calls are TRBV25-1 and TRBJ2-2; perhaps TRBD2 as D (7 bases). This CDR3 region has 16 residues. Trimming took off 6 bases at V and 4 bases at J, with 18 bases between the two ends. Per the germline V gene, CDR1 is MGHDK and CDR2 is SYGVNS. The CDR3 nucleotides read TGTGCCAGCAGCCCTTGGGGGGGGGCCGGCACCGGGGAGCTGTTTTTT. This gives the protein CASSPWGGAGTGELFF.

The rearrangement joins TRBV9 to TRBJ2-7; 7 bases are a match to TRBD1. This CDR3 region has 17 residues. The trim removed 4 bases at V and 7 bases at J, leaving 20 bases unmatched. The V gene's germline CDR1 is SGDLS and CDR2 YYNGEE. CDR3 DNA sequence: TGTGCCAGCAGCCCCCGACAGGGCCCCCCGGGTGGTGGGGAGCAGTACTTC. Its protein product is CASSPRQGPPGGGEQYF.

The gene calls are TRBV27 and TRBJ2-3, with D maybe TRBD2 (5 bases). Trimming removed 5 bases at V and 2 bases at J, with 11 bases between. Germline lookup yields CDR1 MNHEY and CDR2 SMNVEV (reference sequence). The CDR3 is 14 amino acids. The CDR3 DNA sequence: TGTGCCAGCAGTCCGGAGGAAGCCACAGATACGCAGTATTTT. Translating gives CASSPEEATDTQYF.

The V and J genes are TRBV6-2 or TRBV6-3 and TRBJ2-5; D is ambiguous. V was shortened by 6 bases and J by 4 bases, with 6 bases between the two germline ends. The germline CDR1 and CDR2 sequences are MNHEY and SVGEGT. CDR3 size: 11 residues. The CDR3 region is CASSPLETQYF. The CDR3 DNA follows: TGTGCCAGCAGCCCCCTAGAGACCCAGTACTTC.

This clone was observed a single time. The V call is TRBV5-1, the J call TRBJ1-2; tentative D call: TRBD1 (5 bases). The germline V gene has CDR1 SGHRS and CDR2 YFSETQ. The CDR3 runs to 14 residues. Trimming took off 0 bases at V and 6 bases at J, with 12 bases between the two ends. Written as DNA, the CDR3 is TGCGCCAGCAGCTTGGCCGACGGGGGAGATGGCTACACCTTC. This gives the protein CASSLADGGDGYTF.

This chain links TRBV6-6 with TRBJ2-3, with D maybe TRBD2 (5 bases). The V end lost 6 bases, the J end lost 2 bases, and 12 bases lay between the germline ends. This CDR3 is 14 amino acids long. Per germline, CDR1 MNHNY and CDR2 SVGAGI (reference sequence). This CDR3 is CASRRDRDTDTQYF. CDR3 nucleotide sequence: TGTGCCAGCAGGCGAGACCGGGACACAGATACGCAGTATTTT.

Only a few counts were recorded for this clone. The chain joins TRBV6-5 to TRBJ1-1; perhaps TRBD1 as D (6 bases). The V gene lost 6 bases and the J gene lost 10 bases, with 12 bases spanning the gap. The CDR3 contains 11 residues. Germline V gene sequence: CDR1 MNHEY, CDR2 SVGAGI. CDR3 sequence: CASSREGGAFF. The CDR3 coding sequence is TGTGCCAGCAGCAGGGAGGGGGGAGCTTTCTTT.

This clone has just a few counts. The chain employs TRBV5-1 and TRBJ1-1, with D tentatively TRBD1 (5 bases). Germline lookup yields CDR1 SGHRS and CDR2 YFSETQ. The CDR3 spans 14 residues. V was pared by 4 bases and J by 1 base, with 11 bases between. The CDR3 reads CASSVQASNTEAFF. CDR3 coding DNA: TGCGCCAGCAGCGTACAGGCCTCGAACACTGAAGCTTTCTTT. The variable domain in full, with the rest retrieved from reference TRBV5-1 and TRBJ1-1, is KAGVTQTPRYLIKTRGQQVTLSCSPISGHRSVSWYQQTPGQGLQFLFEYFSETQRNKGNFPGRFSGRQFSNSRSEMNVSTLELGDSALYLCASSVQASNTEAFFGQGTRLTVV.

CDR3: CASRGEAYNSPLHF. CDR3 sequence (DNA): TGTGCCAGCAGGGGAGAGGCCTATAATTCACCCCTCCACTTT. This chain joins TRBV28 and TRBJ1-6; no clear D gene. Germline CDR1 and CDR2: MDHEN and SYDVKM. V dropped 6 bases and J dropped 2 bases, with 8 bases sitting between them. The CDR3 runs 14 residues.

The chain links TRBV3-1 (or the pseudogene TRBV3-2) to TRBJ2-2, with TRBD2 matching over 8 bases. The CDR3 loop spans 16 amino acids. Germline values: CDR1 LGHDT, CDR2 YNNKEL (reference sequence). V dropped 1 base and J dropped 0; count of bases not matched to a gene: 1. The CDR3 sequence: CASSQGLATNTGELFF. The DNA of the CDR3 is TGTGCCAGCAGCCAAGGACTAGCGACGAACACCGGGGAGCTGTTTTTT.

This clone was seen a few times. The chain joins TRBV11-3 to TRBJ1-6, with D possibly matching TRBD1 (6 bases). The CDR3 spans 13 residues. Germline V gene sequence: CDR1 SGHNT, CDR2 YENEEA. Trimming took off 4 bases at V and 9 bases at J, with 10 bases between the two ends. Here the CDR3 DNA reads TGTGCCAGCAGCTACAACAGGGCTTCACCCCTCCACTTT. It yields the protein CASSYNRASPLHF.

V usage is TRBV9 and J usage is TRBJ2-3, with a possible D match to TRBD1 (6 bases). Trimming took off 4 bases at V and 0 bases at J, with 12 bases between the two ends. The CDR3 covers 15 residues. CDR1 is SGDLS and CDR2 is YYNGEE in the germline V gene. CDR3 sequence: CASSLDSTSTDTQYF. The CDR3 DNA is TGTGCCAGCAGCCTGGACAGTACTAGCACAGATACGCAGTATTTT.

J is TRBJ2-6 and V is TRBV28, with a weak D call TRBD2 (5 bases). The length of the CDR3 is 14 residues. The germline V gene encodes CDR1 MDHEN and CDR2 SYDVKM. V was clipped by 6 bases and J by 12 bases, with 18 bases between them. CDR3 bases: TGTGCCAGCAGGGCCGGGGATAGGAGAAGCGTCCTGACTTTC. Amino acids: CASRAGDRRSVLTF.

The chain has TRBV28 and TRBJ1-2; a possible D gene is TRBD1 (5 bases). CDR1 MDHEN and CDR2 SYDVKM come from the germline V gene. The CDR3 is 14 amino acids. The V end was cut by 7 bases, the J end by 2 bases, with 14 bases between. The CDR3 loop reads CASNPAGNNYGYTF. The CDR3 coding sequence is TGTGCCAGCAATCCCGCAGGGAACAACTATGGCTACACCTTC.

The chain links TRBV19 to TRBJ1-1; 11 nucleotides line up with TRBD1. Germline CDR1 and CDR2: LNHDA and SQIVND (reference sequence). The CDR3 runs to 14 residues. The V gene end was trimmed by 8 bases and the J gene end by 1 base; junction bases not matched to a gene: 3. CDR3 sequence: CASGTGGWNTEAFF. The CDR3 DNA follows: TGTGCCAGTGGGACAGGGGGTTGGAACACTGAAGCTTTCTTT.

This clone was counted between two and nine times. The chain uses TRBV7-2 and TRBJ2-7, with D possibly TRBD1 on 6 matching bases. Germline V gene sequence: CDR1 SGHTA, CDR2 FQGNSA. The CDR3 consists of 18 residues. V gave up 1 base and J gave up 0 bases, with 19 bases separating them. DNA of the CDR3: TGTGCCAGCAGCTTAGTGGGGGCCCCCTCACCTAGCTCCTACGAGCAGTACTTC. Translated, it gives CASSLVGAPSPSSYEQYF.

This clone was recorded once. V and J are TRBV2 and TRBJ2-3; TRBD1 matches at 7 bases. Germline values: CDR1 SNHLY, CDR2 FYNNEI. The CDR3 is 14 amino acids. J gave up 1 base and V 6 bases, and 4 bases lay outside the gene matches. CDR3 sequence (DNA): TGTGCCAGCAGCGAGGGGGCAGGCACAGATACGCAGTATTTT. It yields the protein CASSEGAGTDTQYF.